A single T cell receptor (beta chain) is shown here with its context. Method: immunoSEQ multiplex PCR; TCRdb's copy keeps in-frame clones and lacks some. The sample has 72,000 or so clones, 92% seen once. This record comes from a study of technical replicates of blood from a handful of donors. The CDR3 runs 14 residues. The V gene's germline CDR1 is MNHNS and CDR2 SASEGT. The V end lost 3 bases, the J end lost 6 bases, and 13 bases lay between the germline ends. The receptor was derived from a human donor in good health. This chain joins TRBV6-1 and TRBJ2-3; D may be TRBD1 (5 bases). Sequenced: T cells isolated from PBMCs. CDR3 sequence reads: CASSDLSGRDTQYF. The CDR3 region has the DNA TGTGCCAGCAGTGACTTGTCAGGGCGGGATACGCAGTATTTT.